This TCR beta chain comes out of a study of T cell responses to AZD1222 COVID-19 vaccine. About the research overall: Pooling of second doses given at about 4 or about 12 weeks was done.

About this clone: What it recognizes is unknown.

Study-wide points: Elevations in Spike-specific TCR breadth and depth followed administration of two AZD1222 doses.

Clones were read by immunoSEQ multiplex PCR, and TCRdb kept only the in-frame ones, dropping some. The table shows roughly 100,000 clones, with 75% to 95% occurring only once. Per the germline V gene, CDR1 is SNHLY and CDR2 is FYNNEI. CDR3 size: 12 residues. Trimming removed 6 bases at V and 5 bases at J, with 7 bases between. The chain couples TRBV2 to TRBJ1-4; D gene uncertain. The TCR was taken from an adult in good health. The sample here was peripheral blood, taken on day 0 of AZD1222 vaccination. CDR3 sequence reads: CASSGGNEKLFF. Written as DNA, the CDR3 is TGTGCCAGCAGCGGCGGGAATGAAAAACTGTTTTTT. Variable domain in full (rest from reference TRBV2 and TRBJ1-4): EPEVTQTPSHQVTQMGQEVILRCVPISNHLYFYWYRQILGQKVEFLVSFYNNEISEKSEIFDDQFSVERPDGSNFTLKIRSTKLEDSAMYFCASSGGNEKLFFGSGTQLSVL.